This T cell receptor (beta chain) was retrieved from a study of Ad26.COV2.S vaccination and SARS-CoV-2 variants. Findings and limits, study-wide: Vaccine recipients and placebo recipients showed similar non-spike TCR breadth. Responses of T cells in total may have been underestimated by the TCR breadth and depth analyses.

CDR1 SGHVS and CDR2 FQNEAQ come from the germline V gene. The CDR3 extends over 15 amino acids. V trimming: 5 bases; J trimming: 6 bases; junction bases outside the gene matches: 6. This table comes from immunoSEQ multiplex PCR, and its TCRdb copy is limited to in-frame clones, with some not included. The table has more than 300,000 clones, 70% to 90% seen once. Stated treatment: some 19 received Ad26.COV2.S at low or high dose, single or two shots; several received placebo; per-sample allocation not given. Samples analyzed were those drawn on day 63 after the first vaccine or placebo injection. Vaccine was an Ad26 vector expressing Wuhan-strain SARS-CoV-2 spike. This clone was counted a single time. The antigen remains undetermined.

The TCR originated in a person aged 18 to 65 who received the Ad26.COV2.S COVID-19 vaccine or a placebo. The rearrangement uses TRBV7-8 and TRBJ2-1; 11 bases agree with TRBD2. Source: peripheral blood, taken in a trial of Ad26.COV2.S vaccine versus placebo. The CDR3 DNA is TGTGCCAGCAGCCTCGGGACTAGCGGTTCCAATGAGCAGTTCTTC. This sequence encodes CASSLGTSGSNEQFF.